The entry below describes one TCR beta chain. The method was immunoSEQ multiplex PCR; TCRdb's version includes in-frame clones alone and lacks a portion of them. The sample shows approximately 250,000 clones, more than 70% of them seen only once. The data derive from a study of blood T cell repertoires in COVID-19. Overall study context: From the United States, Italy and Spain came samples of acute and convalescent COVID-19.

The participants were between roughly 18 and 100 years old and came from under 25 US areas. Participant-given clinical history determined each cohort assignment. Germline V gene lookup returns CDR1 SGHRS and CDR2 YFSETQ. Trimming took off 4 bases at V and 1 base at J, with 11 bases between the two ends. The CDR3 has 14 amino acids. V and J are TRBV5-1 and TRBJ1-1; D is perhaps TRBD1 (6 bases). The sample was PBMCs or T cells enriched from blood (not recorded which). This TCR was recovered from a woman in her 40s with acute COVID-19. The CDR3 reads CASSPEGENTEAFF. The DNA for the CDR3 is TGCGCCAGCAGCCCCGAGGGGGAGAACACTGAAGCTTTCTTT.